This TCR beta chain stems from a study of T-cell memory formation after mild COVID-19. Study context: TCR clusters were mostly confined to one donor each.

Study observations and caveats: That cross-reactive memory joined was suggested by some responding clones appearing in pre-infection memory.

Germline V lookup: CDR1 SEHNR, CDR2 FQNEAQ (reference sequence). There are 21 residues in the CDR3. V gave up 1 base and J gave up 0 bases, with 24 bases separating them. Many counts were recorded for this clonotype. Its antigen is currently unknown. TCRdb re-called the 5' RACE reads through MiXCR, storing one row per CDR3 protein. The table includes fewer than 350,000 distinct CDR3 sequences, approximately 18% detected once. Sequenced input: PBMCs or a T cell subset sorted from them (not recorded which). The J gene is TRBJ1-4, the V gene TRBV7-9; no reliable D call. The receptor was isolated from a man between 18 and 29 years old who had mild COVID-19 (a few samples of this study predate the infection). Cell type and time point are not known. CDR3 sequence: CASSLVVPDPLHLATNEKLFF. The CDR3 DNA sequence: TGTGCCAGCAGCTTAGTGGTCCCAGATCCTTTACACCTTGCAACTAATGAAAAACTGTTTTTT.